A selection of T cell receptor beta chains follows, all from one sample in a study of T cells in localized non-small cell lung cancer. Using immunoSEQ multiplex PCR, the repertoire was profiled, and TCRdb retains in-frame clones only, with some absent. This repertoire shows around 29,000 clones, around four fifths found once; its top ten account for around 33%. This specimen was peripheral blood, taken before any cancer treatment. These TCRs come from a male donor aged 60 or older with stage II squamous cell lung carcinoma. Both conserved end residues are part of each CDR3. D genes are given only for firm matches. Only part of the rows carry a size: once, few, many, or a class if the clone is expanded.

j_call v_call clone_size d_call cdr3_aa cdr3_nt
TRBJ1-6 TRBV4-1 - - CASSQDYTGLGSPLHF TGCGCCAGCAGCCAAGATTATACAGGGCTAGGCTCACCCCTCCACTTT
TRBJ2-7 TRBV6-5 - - CASRYRDTTYEQYF TGTGCCAGCAGATACCGGGACACAACCTACGAGCAGTACTTC
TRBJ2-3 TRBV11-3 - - CASSPGGGSDTQYF TGTGCCAGCAGCCCAGGTGGGGGCTCAGATACGCAGTATTTT
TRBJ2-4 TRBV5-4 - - CASSPPGDRAKNIQYF TGTGCCAGCAGCCCCCCAGGTGATCGTGCCAAAAACATTCAGTACTTC
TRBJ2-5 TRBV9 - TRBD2 CASSAPGTSGGGTQYF TGTGCCAGCAGCGCCCCGGGGACTAGCGGGGGTGGGACCCAGTACTTC
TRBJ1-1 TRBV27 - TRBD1 CASSRGTVNTEAFF TGTGCCAGCAGTAGAGGGACAGTGAACACTGAAGCTTTCTTT
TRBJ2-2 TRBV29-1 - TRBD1 CSVEFLDRANTGELFF TGCAGCGTTGAATTTTTGGACAGGGCGAACACCGGGGAGCTGTTTTTT
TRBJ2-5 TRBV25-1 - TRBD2 CASSVPGTSAPVQYF TGTGCCAGCAGTGTCCCCGGGACTAGCGCTCCGGTGCAGTACTTC
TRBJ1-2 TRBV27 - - CASSLIGFGDLGGYTF TGTGCCAGCAGTTTAATTGGGTTTGGGGACCTAGGGGGCTACACCTTC
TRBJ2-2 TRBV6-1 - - CAGGRYTGELFF TGTGCCGGGGGACGGTACACCGGGGAGCTGTTTTTT
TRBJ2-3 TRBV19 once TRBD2 CASSKGAGGLSTDTQYF TGTGCCAGTAGTAAAGGAGCGGGAGGCCTTAGCACAGATACGCAGTATTTT
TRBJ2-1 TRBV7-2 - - CASSLVESNEQFF TGTGCCAGCAGCTTAGTGGAGAGCAATGAGCAGTTCTTC
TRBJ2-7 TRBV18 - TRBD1 CASSLNQGAGYEQYF TGTGCCAGCTCACTCAACCAGGGGGCAGGTTACGAGCAGTACTTC
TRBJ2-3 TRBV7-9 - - CASSPTADLTDTQYF TGTGCCAGCAGCCCCACAGCGGACCTCACAGATACGCAGTATTTT
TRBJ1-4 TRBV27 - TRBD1 CASSPWTGEGEKLFF TGTGCCAGCAGTCCCTGGACAGGGGAGGGAGAAAAACTGTTTTTT
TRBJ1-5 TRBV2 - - CASSGEQINQPQHF TGTGCCAGCAGTGGTGAGCAGATTAATCAGCCCCAGCATTTT
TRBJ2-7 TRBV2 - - CASRVGGSYEQYF TGTGCCAGCAGGGTGGGGGGCTCCTACGAGCAGTACTTC
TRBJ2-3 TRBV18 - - CASSPPSTDTQYF TGTGCCAGCTCACCACCTAGCACAGATACGCAGTATTTT
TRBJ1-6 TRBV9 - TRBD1 CASSEGGQANSPLHF TGTGCCAGCAGCGAGGGGGGACAGGCCAATTCACCCCTCCACTTT
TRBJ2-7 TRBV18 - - CASSPPGRGLEQYF TGTGCCAGCTCACCACCGGGGAGGGGGCTCGAGCAGTACTTC
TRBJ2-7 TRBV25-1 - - CASSIQGGHEQYF TGTGCCAGCAGTATTCAGGGGGGGCACGAGCAGTACTTC
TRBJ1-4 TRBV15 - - CATSRQGSEKLFF TGTGCCACCAGCAGACAGGGGAGCGAAAAACTGTTTTTT
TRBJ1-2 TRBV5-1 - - CASSPTGNPANYGYTF TGCGCCAGCAGCCCTACAGGGAACCCAGCTAACTATGGCTACACCTTC
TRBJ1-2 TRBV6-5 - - CASSYNRIYGYTF TGTGCCAGCAGTTACAACAGAATCTATGGCTACACCTTC
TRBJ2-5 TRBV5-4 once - CASSSQLGGQETQYF TGTGCCAGCAGCAGCCAACTTGGGGGCCAAGAGACCCAGTACTTC
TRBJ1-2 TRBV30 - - CAWSVGGTRIGGYTF TGTGCCTGGAGTGTAGGCGGGACTCGGATAGGCGGCTACACCTTC
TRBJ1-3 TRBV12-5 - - CASASGLAGNTIYF TGTGCTAGTGCAAGTGGCCTGGCTGGAAACACCATATATTTT
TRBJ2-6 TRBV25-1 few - CASSEWGRTSGANVLTF TGTGCCAGCAGTGAATGGGGACGGACCTCTGGGGCCAACGTCCTGACTTTC
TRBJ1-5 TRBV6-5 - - CASRQGSNQPQHF TGTGCCAGCAGACAGGGTAGCAATCAGCCCCAGCATTTT
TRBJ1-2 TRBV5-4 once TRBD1 CASRGGGSSYGYTF TGTGCCAGCAGGGGAGGGGGCAGCAGCTATGGCTACACCTTC
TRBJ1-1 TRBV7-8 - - CASQVLGTEAFF TGTGCCAGTCAGGTCTTGGGCACTGAAGCTTTCTTT
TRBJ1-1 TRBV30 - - CAVTALLDNTEAFF TGTGCCGTCACGGCGCTTTTGGACAACACTGAAGCTTTCTTT
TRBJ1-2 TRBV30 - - CAWSVQRGLTSGYTF TGTGCCTGGAGTGTACAAAGGGGTCTCACTAGTGGCTACACCTTC
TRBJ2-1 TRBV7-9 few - CASSPDLNEQFF TGTGCCAGCAGCCCGGACCTCAATGAGCAGTTCTTC
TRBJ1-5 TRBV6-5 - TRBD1 CASSTGGGQPQHF TGTGCCAGCAGTACAGGGGGAGGCCAGCCCCAGCATTTT
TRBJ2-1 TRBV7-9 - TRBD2 CASSLAVAGAYNEQFF TGTGCCAGCAGCTTAGCGGTAGCGGGGGCCTACAATGAGCAGTTCTTC
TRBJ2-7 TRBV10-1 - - CARQLAYEQYF TGCGCCCGACAGCTCGCATACGAGCAGTACTTC
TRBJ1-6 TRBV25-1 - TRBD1 CASSQGGAYSPLHF TGTGCCAGCAGTCAAGGGGGCGCCTATTCACCCCTCCACTTT
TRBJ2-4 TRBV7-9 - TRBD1 CASSPGQGASPLAKNIQYF TGTGCCAGCAGCCCGGGACAGGGGGCGTCTCCACTAGCCAAAAACATTCAGTACTTC
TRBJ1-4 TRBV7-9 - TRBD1 CASSGRNRGPRGKLFF TGTGCCAGCAGCGGTCGAAACAGGGGGCCGAGGGGAAAACTGTTTTTT
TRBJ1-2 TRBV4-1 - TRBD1 CASSPTTGELDGYTF TGCGCCAGCAGCCCGACCACAGGGGAACTCGATGGCTACACCTTC
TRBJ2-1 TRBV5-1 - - CASSEIAGAYNEQFF TGCGCCAGCAGCGAAATAGCAGGGGCTTACAATGAGCAGTTCTTC
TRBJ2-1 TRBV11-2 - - CASSLVGQNEQFF TGTGCCAGCAGCTTGGTAGGACAGAATGAGCAGTTCTTC
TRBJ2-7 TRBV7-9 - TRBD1 CASSLGQPEQYF TGTGCCAGCAGCTTGGGACAGCCAGAGCAGTACTTC
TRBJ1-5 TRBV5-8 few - CASSLHRAVQPQHF TGTGCCAGCAGCTTGCACAGGGCTGTCCAGCCCCAGCATTTT
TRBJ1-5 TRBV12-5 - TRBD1 CASGIGQGYSNQPQHF TGTGCTAGTGGTATTGGACAGGGCTATAGCAATCAGCCCCAGCATTTT
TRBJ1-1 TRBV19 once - CASGVSRNTEAFF TGTGCCAGCGGGGTGTCGAGGAACACTGAAGCTTTCTTT
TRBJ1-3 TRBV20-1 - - CSARAGNTIYF TGCAGTGCTAGGGCCGGAAACACCATATATTTT
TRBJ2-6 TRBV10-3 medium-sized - CAISERGGSGANVLTF TGTGCCATCAGTGAGAGGGGGGGGTCTGGGGCCAACGTCCTGACTTTC
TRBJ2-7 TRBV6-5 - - CASSYGERYEQYF TGTGCCAGCAGTTACGGGGAGCGCTACGAGCAGTACTTC
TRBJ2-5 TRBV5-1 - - CASSLVGQETQYF TGCGCCAGCAGCTTGGTTGGCCAAGAGACCCAGTACTTC
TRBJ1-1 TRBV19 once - CASSNLPGGGDTEAFF TGTGCCAGTAGTAACCTCCCGGGGGGAGGGGACACTGAAGCTTTCTTT
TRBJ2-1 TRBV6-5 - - CASSVLGGGQFF TGTGCCAGCAGTGTCCTGGGGGGCGGGCAGTTCTTC